Detailed here is one T cell receptor beta chain. Per the authors' pipeline: Amplification of reference gene primers was used by the study to estimate nucleated cell counts. Sequencing used immunoSEQ multiplex PCR; TCRdb keeps in-frame clones, though not all of them. D and trimming were read from the DNA, whereas the V and J calls and clone size are those reported in that table. The table has roughly 100,000 clones, around 87% seen once. Germline values: CDR1 MNHNS, CDR2 SASEGT. V shed 4 bases, J shed 0 bases, and the junction held 4 bases outside the gene matches. The CDR3 extends over 16 amino acids. The sample belongs to a study of blood T cell repertoires in COVID-19. At the level of the study: The United States, Italy and Spain were the sources of the acute and convalescent COVID-19 samples. In each case, the material was cDNA or gDNA derived from T cells, B-cell-depleted T cells, or PBMCs.

The chain employs TRBV6-1 and TRBJ2-1; 9 bases line up with TRBD1. Sequencing was carried out using peripheral blood. The TCR sequence derives from a human donor in a cohort sampled during active COVID-19. DNA for the CDR3: TGTGCCAGCAGTGGACGGACAGGGGTCTCCTACAATGAGCAGTTCTTC. Amino acids: CASSGRTGVSYNEQFF.